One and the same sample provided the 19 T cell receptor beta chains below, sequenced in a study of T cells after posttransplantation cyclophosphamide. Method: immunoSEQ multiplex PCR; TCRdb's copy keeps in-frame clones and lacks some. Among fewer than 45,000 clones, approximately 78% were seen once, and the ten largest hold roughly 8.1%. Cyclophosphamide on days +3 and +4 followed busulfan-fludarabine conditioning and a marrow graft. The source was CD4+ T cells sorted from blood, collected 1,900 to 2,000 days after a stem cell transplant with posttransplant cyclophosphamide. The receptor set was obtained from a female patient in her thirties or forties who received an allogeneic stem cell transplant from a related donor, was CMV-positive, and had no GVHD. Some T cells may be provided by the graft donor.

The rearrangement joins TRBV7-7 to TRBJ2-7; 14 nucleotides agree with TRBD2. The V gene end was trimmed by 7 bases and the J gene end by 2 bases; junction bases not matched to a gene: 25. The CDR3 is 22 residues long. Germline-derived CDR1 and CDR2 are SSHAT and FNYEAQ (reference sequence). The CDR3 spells CASILSQGLGTSGGQSTYEQYF. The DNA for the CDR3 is TGTGCCAGCATCCTATCACAGGGACTTGGGACTAGCGGGGGCCAATCGACCTACGAGCAGTACTTC.

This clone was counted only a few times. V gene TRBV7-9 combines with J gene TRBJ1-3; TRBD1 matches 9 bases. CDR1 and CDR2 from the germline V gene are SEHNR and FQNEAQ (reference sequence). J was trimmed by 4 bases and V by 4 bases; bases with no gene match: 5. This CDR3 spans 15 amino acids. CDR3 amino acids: CASSSSGQGGNTIYF. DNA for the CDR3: TGTGCCAGCAGCTCATCGGGACAGGGAGGAAACACCATATATTTT.

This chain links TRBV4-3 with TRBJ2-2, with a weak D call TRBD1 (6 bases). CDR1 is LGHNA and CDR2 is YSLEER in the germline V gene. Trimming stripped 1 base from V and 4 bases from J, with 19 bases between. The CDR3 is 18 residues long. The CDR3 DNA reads TGCGCCAGCAGCCAAGGTCTAAGAGGGGGTCTGCGCACCGGGGAGCTGTTTTTT. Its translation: CASSQGLRGGLRTGELFF.

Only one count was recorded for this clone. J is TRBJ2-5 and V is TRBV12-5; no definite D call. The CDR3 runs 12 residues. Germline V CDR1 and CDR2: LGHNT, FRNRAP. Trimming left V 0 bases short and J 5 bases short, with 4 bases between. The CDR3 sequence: CASGLVEETQYF. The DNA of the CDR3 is TGTGCTAGTGGTTTGGTAGAGGAGACCCAGTACTTC. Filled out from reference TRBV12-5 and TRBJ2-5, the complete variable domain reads DARVTQTPRHKVTEMGQEVTMRCQPILGHNTVFWYRQTMMQGLELLAYFRNRAPLDDSGMPKDRFSAEMPDATLATLKIQPSEPRDSAVYFCASGLVEETQYFGPGTRLLVL.

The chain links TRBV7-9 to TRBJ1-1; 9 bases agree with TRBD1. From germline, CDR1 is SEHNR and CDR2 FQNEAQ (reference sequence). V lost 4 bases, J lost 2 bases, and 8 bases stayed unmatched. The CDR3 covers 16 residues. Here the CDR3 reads CASSSRRQGDNTEAFF. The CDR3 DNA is TGTGCCAGCAGCTCCCGACGACAGGGGGATAACACTGAAGCTTTCTTT.

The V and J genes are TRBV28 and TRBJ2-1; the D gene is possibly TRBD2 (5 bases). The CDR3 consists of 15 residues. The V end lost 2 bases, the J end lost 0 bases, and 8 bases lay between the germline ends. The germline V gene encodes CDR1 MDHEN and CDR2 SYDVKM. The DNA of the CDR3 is TGTGCCAGCAGTTTAAAGCGGTTCTCCTACAATGAGCAGTTCTTC. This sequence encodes CASSLKRFSYNEQFF.

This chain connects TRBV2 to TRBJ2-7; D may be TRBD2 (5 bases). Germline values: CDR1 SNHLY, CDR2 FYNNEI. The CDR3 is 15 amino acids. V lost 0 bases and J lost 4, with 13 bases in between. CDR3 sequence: CASSEALGRTYEQYF. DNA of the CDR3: TGTGCCAGCAGTGAAGCGCTCGGCAGGACTTACGAGCAGTACTTC.

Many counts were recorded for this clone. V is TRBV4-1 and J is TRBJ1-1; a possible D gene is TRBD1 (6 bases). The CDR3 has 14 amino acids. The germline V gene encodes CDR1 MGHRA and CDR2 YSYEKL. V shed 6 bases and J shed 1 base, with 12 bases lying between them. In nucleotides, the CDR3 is TGCGCCAGCAGGGGGACACTTAAGAACACTGAAGCTTTCTTT. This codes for CASRGTLKNTEAFF.

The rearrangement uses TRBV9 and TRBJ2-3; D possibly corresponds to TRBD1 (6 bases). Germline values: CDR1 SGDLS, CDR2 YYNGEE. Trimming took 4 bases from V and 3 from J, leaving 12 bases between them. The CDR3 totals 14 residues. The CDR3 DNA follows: TGTGCCAGCAGCACCCGGACAGCTACAGATACGCAGTATTTT. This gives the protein CASSTRTATDTQYF.

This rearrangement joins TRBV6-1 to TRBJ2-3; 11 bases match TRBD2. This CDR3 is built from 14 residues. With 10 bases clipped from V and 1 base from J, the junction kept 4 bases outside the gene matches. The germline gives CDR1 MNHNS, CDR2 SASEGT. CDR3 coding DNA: TGTGCCACCGTGACTAGCGGGGGCACAGATACGCAGTATTTT. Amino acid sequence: CATVTSGGTDTQYF.

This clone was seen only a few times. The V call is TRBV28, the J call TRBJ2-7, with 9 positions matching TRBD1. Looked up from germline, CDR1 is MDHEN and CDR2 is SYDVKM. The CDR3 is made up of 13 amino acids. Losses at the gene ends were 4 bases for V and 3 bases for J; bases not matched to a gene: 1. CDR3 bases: TGTGCCAGCAGTTCGGGACAGGGCTACGAGCAGTACTTC. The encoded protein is CASSSGQGYEQYF.

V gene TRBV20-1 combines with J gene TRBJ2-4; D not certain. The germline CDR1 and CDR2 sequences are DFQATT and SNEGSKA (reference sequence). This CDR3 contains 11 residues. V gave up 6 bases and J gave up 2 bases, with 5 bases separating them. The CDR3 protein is CSAPSKNIQYF. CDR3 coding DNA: TGCAGTGCCCCGTCCAAAAACATTCAGTACTTC.

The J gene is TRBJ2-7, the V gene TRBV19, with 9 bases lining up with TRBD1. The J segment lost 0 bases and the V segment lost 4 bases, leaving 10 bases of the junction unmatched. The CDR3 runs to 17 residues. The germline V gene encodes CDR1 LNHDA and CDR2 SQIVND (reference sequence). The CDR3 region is CASSTLSGTGFSYEQYF. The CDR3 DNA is TGTGCCAGTAGTACCTTATCCGGGACAGGGTTCTCCTACGAGCAGTACTTC.

CDR3 in amino acids: CASSDNMRATGELFF. The CDR3, as DNA: TGTGCCAGCAGTGATAATATGAGAGCCACCGGGGAGCTGTTTTTT. The chain joins TRBV6-1 to TRBJ2-2; no firm D call. Germline lookup yields CDR1 MNHNS and CDR2 SASEGT. CDR3 length: 15 residues. V lost 3 bases to trimming and J lost 4 bases, with 12 bases between them.

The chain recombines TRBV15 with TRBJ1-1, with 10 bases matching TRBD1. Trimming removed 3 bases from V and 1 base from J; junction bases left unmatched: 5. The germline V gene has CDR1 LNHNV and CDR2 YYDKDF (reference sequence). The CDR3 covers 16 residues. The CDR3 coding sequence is TGTGCCACCAGCAGCAGACAGGGGGCAGGGAACACTGAAGCTTTCTTT. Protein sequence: CATSSRQGAGNTEAFF.

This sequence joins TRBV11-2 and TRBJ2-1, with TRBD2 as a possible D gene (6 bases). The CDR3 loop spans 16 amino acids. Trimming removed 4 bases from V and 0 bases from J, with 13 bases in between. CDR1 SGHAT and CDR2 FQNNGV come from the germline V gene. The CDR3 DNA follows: TGTGCCAGCAGCTGGGGGGACGCTAGCTCCTACAATGAGCAGTTCTTC. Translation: CASSWGDASSYNEQFF.

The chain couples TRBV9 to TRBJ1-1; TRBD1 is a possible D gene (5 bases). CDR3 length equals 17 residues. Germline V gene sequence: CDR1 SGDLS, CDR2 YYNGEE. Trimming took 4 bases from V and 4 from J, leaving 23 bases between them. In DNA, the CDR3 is TGTGCCAGCAGCCTCGGAGGGTTTTGGGGGATGGGCACTGAAGCTTTCTTT. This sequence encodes CASSLGGFWGMGTEAFF.

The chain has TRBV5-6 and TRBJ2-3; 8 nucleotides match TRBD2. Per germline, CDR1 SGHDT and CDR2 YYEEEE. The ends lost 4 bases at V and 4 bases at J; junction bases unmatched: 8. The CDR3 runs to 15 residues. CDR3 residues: CASSPGLAGSDTQYF. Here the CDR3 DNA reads TGTGCCAGCAGCCCGGGATTAGCGGGGTCAGATACGCAGTATTTT.

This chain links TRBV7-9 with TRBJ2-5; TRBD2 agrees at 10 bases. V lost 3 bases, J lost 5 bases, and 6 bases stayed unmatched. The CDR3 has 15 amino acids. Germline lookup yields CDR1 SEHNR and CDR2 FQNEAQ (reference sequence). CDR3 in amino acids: CASSFSSGGLETQYF. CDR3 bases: TGTGCCAGCAGCTTCTCTAGCGGGGGCCTGGAGACCCAGTACTTC. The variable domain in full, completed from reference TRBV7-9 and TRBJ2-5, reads DTGVSQNPRHKITKRGQNVTFRCDPISEHNRLYWYRQTLGQGPEFLTYFQNEAQLEKSRLLSDRFSAERPKGSFSTLEIQRTEQGDSAMYLCASSFSSGGLETQYFGPGTRLLVL.